This is a list of T cell receptor beta chains from one sample in a study of cytomegalovirus exposure and HLA in healthy donors. The protocol was immunoSEQ multiplex PCR, while the TCRdb copy is restricted to in-frame clones and leaves out a portion. The data hold about 190,000 clones, with roughly 80% observed a single time. Material: PBMCs. All receptors derive from a young woman in good health and CMV-seropositive. CDR3s include the opening cysteine and the closing phenylalanine or tryptophan. The D gene is left open where the match is weak. The size entry is marked missing in some rows and otherwise reads once, few, many or a size class.

V,J,length,D,size,DNA,CDR3
TRBV25-1,TRBJ1-4,15,TRBD1,NA,TGTGCCAGCAGTGCCCGACAGGGGCGAGATGAAAAACTGTTTTTT,CASSARQGRDEKLFF
TRBV6-4,TRBJ2-2,15,TRBD2,NA,TGTGCCAGCAGTTTGGCGGGAGCTGACACCGGGGAGCTGTTTTTT,CASSLAGADTGELFF
TRBV10-3,TRBJ2-7,12,NA,NA,TGTGCCATCAGTGAGAGGGGTTACGAGCAGTACTTC,CAISERGYEQYF
TRBV7-6,TRBJ1-2,13,TRBD1,NA,TGTGCCAGCAGCTTAGGACAGGGAAGAGGCTACACCTTC,CASSLGQGRGYTF
TRBV11-2,TRBJ2-3,15,TRBD2,NA,TGTGCCAGCAGCTTAGGGGGGGGAAGCACAGATACGCAGTATTTT,CASSLGGGSTDTQYF
TRBV11-2,TRBJ1-1,14,NA,NA,TGTGCCAGCAGCTTAGATCCAGGGAACACTGAAGCTTTCTTT,CASSLDPGNTEAFF
TRBV27,TRBJ2-7,14,NA,NA,TGTGCCAGCAGTCCCCCGGGCAGGGCCTACGAGCAGTACTTC,CASSPPGRAYEQYF
TRBV29-1,TRBJ1-2,11,NA,NA,TGCAGCGTGCCCCAACGGTCTCAAGACACCTTC,CSVPQRSQDTF
TRBV19,TRBJ1-1,15,TRBD1,few,TGTGCCAGTAGTAGCCGGGGACAGAGGAGGGCTGAAGCTTTCTTT,CASSSRGQRRAEAFF
TRBV6-1,TRBJ1-1,16,TRBD1,few,TGTGCCAGCAGTGAAGCCTTCGGGACAGGGTCCACTGAAGCTTTCTTT,CASSEAFGTGSTEAFF
TRBV6-1,TRBJ2-3,15,TRBD2,many,TGTGCCAGCAGTGAAGCTAGCGGGAGCCCAGATACGCAGTATTTT,CASSEASGSPDTQYF
TRBV6-1,TRBJ2-7,14,TRBD2,NA,TGTGCCAGCACCTCTCCGGGAGGGCACTACGAGCAGTACTTC,CASTSPGGHYEQYF
TRBV7-9,TRBJ1-2,13,NA,NA,TGTGCCAGCAGCTTAGTCCGGGAGGATGGCTACACCTTC,CASSLVREDGYTF
TRBV28,TRBJ1-5,15,NA,NA,TGTGCCAGCAGTCCAAGCGGGGGGATCACTCCTCCCCAGCATTTT,CASSPSGGITPPQHF
TRBV11-2,TRBJ2-3,17,NA,NA,TGTGCCAGCAGGCCTCTGGTGAGGGTCCTTCGCACAGATACGCAGTATTTT,CASRPLVRVLRTDTQYF
TRBV19,TRBJ1-2,15,NA,NA,TGTGCCACTCCCCAGGGACTGTGGATTAACTATGGCTACACCTTC,CATPQGLWINYGYTF
TRBV7-9,TRBJ1-1,14,NA,NA,TGTGCCAGCAGCGTAATACAGGGGAACACTGAAGCTTTCTTT,CASSVIQGNTEAFF
TRBV28,TRBJ2-7,12,NA,once,TGTGCCAGTACAGCAAGCTCCTACGAGCAGTACTTC,CASTASSYEQYF
TRBV5-4,TRBJ2-1,16,TRBD2,NA,TGTGCCAGCAGCTTTGTAACTAGCGGGAGGGACGATGAGCAGTTCTTC,CASSFVTSGRDDEQFF
TRBV4-1,TRBJ2-1,13,TRBD1,NA,TGCGCCAGCAGCCAACCAGGGGGCGGTGAGCAGTTCTTC,CASSQPGGGEQFF
TRBV19,TRBJ2-6,15,TRBD2,NA,TGTGCCAGTACCCACAAAGCGGGAGGGGCCAACGTCCTGACTTTC,CASTHKAGGANVLTF
TRBV6-1,TRBJ1-6,16,NA,NA,TGTGCCAGCAGTGTACAGGGTAGCTCCTATAATTCACCCCTCCACTTT,CASSVQGSSYNSPLHF
TRBV7-6,TRBJ2-7,15,TRBD2,NA,TGTGCCAGCAGCTTAGAAGGCAGCGGGAGCTACGAGCAGTACTTC,CASSLEGSGSYEQYF
TRBV5-1,TRBJ2-5,15,NA,NA,TGCGCCAGCAGCTCGTTCGGGACACCCCAAGAGACCCAGTACTTC,CASSSFGTPQETQYF
TRBV19,TRBJ1-4,15,TRBD1,NA,TGTGCCAGTAGTATACCCCGACAGGGGAATGAAAAACTGTTTTTT,CASSIPRQGNEKLFF